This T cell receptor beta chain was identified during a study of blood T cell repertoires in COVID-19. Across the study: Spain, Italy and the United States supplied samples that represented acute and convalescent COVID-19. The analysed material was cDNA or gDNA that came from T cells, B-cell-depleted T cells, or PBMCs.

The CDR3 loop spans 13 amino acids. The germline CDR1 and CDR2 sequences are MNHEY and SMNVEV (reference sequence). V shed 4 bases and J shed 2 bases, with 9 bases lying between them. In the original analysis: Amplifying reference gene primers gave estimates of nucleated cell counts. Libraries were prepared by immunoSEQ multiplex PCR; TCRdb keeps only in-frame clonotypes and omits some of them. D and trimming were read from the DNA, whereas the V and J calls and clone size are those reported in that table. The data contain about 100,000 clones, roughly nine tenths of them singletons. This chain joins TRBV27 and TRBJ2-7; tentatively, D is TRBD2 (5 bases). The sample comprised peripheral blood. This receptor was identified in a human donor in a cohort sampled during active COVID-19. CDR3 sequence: CASSSRGTYEQYF. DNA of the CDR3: TGTGCCAGCAGTTCCAGAGGGACCTACGAGCAGTACTTC.